This TCR beta chain originates from a study of blood T cell repertoires in COVID-19 (dated by TCRdb to 2018 to 2020). Background on the whole study: Collaborator samples came from the United States, Italy and Spain and covered acute and convalescent phases of COVID-19. The material from the prospective study consisted of cDNA or gDNA derived from T cells, B-cell-depleted T cells, or PBMCs. Subjects who had been exposed to COVID-19, were actively infected with it, or had recovered from it provided the deeply sampled blood TCRbeta repertoires that made up the dataset. The repertoires were made available in a free public database intended to serve as a resource for research on the immune response to SARS-CoV-2. Samples came from the ongoing ImmuneRACE study (first 160 participants) plus 1,254 subjects from 6 global collaborators. The sample metadata nearly always contained a de-identified subject ID, COVID-19 status, age in years and sex. HLA class I and class II types, where available, came from metadata supplied by the sample provider rather than from assay-based typing. Beyond this particular receptor, the publication reports: The amount of clinical and demographic metadata varied by source and participant and was provided uncurated.

Collaborating institutions collected whole blood in K2EDTA tubes following their own protocols. Collaborator samples were shipped for TCRbeta analysis as frozen whole blood, isolated PBMCs, or DNA extracted from either sample type. In its sample, this clone was seen once. It has no known antigen specificity. Base qualities are not at hand, and no much larger clone is one base apart. TCRbeta CDR3 regions were amplified from genomic DNA using the immunoSEQ Assay, a bias-controlled multiplex PCR. On the authors' methods: Within the assay, amplification of reference gene primers was used to estimate how many nucleated cells each sample contained. To quantify the absolute abundance of each unique TCRbeta CDR3 rearrangement, sequence reads were collapsed and filtered. For each sample, productive Simpson clonality was calculated as the square root of Simpson's diversity index over productive rearrangements. This immuneACCESS table, as held by TCRdb, lists in-frame sequences with V and J called but not all clones. Of the missing ones, under half trace to an unresolved V gene in checked studies; the others have no known cause. V and J calls and clone size are those listed in that table; D and trimming were worked out from the DNA. Here the sample has roughly 190,000 clones; approximately 80% occur a single time. The ten largest make up roughly 12% of the sample.

Compared with germline, V lacks 2 bases and J lacks 0 bases; bases without a gene match: 6. Spanning cysteine to phenylalanine, the CDR3 consists of 16 amino acids. The kept DNA is CDR3 alone, 48 bases in frame from the first base. The germline V gene specifies MNHEY as CDR1 and SVGEGT as CDR2. The sequence was collected from a woman between 50 and 59 years old with acute or convalescent COVID-19. The chain is encoded by TRBV6-2 or TRBV6-3 joined to TRBJ1-2; 7 bases in between match TRBD1. Sequences were obtained from peripheral blood. The CDR3 here reads CASSYRRQGPNYGYTF. The sequence in DNA is TGTGCCAGCAGTTACCGACGACAGGGACCTAACTATGGCTACACCTTC.